Included here is one T cell receptor (beta chain) sequence, with context. As yet, its antigen is unknown. Sequencing was performed with immunoSEQ multiplex PCR; in TCRdb, only in-frame clones are kept and a portion is missing. The sample lists some 120,000 clones; roughly 86% were seen once. The germline V gene encodes CDR1 SGHVS and CDR2 FNYEAQ. CDR3 length: 14 residues. V dropped 2 bases and J dropped 0 bases, with 5 bases sitting between them. This record comes from a study of PD-1 blockade in mismatch repair-deficient tumors. In the study overall: Patients had 12 mismatch repair-deficient cancer types, all previously treated and progressing.

PCR or immunohistochemistry showed mismatch repair deficiency in every enrolled patient. The TCR-sequenced patients were a few responders to pembrolizumab. Study-wide results and limits: After pembrolizumab, tumor-resident clones rose rapidly, then generally contracted before radiologic responses.

This receptor was obtained from an adult with mismatch repair-deficient cancer. This rearrangement joins TRBV7-6 to TRBJ1-5; D gene ambiguous. Sample: peripheral blood, taken approximately 69 weeks after starting pembrolizumab. Here the CDR3 DNA reads TGTGCCAGCAGCTTACTAGGTAGCAATCAGCCCCAGCATTTT. Protein sequence: CASSLLGSNQPQHF.